Below are 30 T cell receptor beta chains sequenced from a single sample in a study of T cells after yellow fever vaccination. TCRdb passed the 5' RACE reads through MiXCR, listing each CDR3 protein once. This table has a few hundred thousand distinct CDR3 sequences, around 12% appearing once. Material: CD4+ T cells sorted from PBMCs, obtained 15 days after the yellow fever booster vaccination. The source of these receptors is a man younger than 35 who received the YFV17D yellow fever vaccine.

In its sample, this clonotype was seen a few times. The chain uses TRBV7-9 and TRBJ2-1; no firm D call. This CDR3 comprises 14 residues. Trimming took off 4 bases at V and 6 bases at J, with 13 bases between the two ends. Germline V CDR1 and CDR2: SEHNR, FQNEAQ (reference sequence). CDR3 sequence: CASSSDGRRNEQFF. The CDR3 nucleotides are TGTGCCAGCAGCTCGGACGGGCGTCGCAATGAGCAGTTCTTC.

The chain carries TRBV25-1 and TRBJ2-7, with 11 bases matching TRBD2. The germline gives CDR1 MGHDK, CDR2 SYGVNS. CDR3 length: 14 residues. V was pared by 3 bases and J by 2 bases, with 0 bases of the junction left unmatched. This CDR3 is CASSEGLAAYEQYF. The CDR3 coding sequence is TGTGCCAGCAGTGAGGGACTAGCGGCCTACGAGCAGTACTTC.

The CDR3 nucleotides are TGTGCCAGCAGTTACTCGACAGGAAGCTCCTACAATGAGCAGTTCTTC. Its translation is CASSYSTGSSYNEQFF. This chain joins TRBV6-6 and TRBJ2-1, with D perhaps matching TRBD1 (6 bases). V shed 0 bases and J shed 0 bases, with 9 bases lying between them. The CDR3 is made up of 16 amino acids. Germline-derived CDR1 and CDR2 are MNHNY and SVGAGI (reference sequence).

V and J are TRBV4-3 and TRBJ1-2, with D perhaps matching TRBD1 (6 bases). CDR3 length: 15 residues. The V end was cut by 0 bases, the J end by 5 bases, with 13 bases between. Germline-derived CDR1 and CDR2 are LGHNA and YSLEER. The CDR3 DNA follows: TGCGCCAGCAGCCAAGATCTCCGGGGGGCGTATGGCTACACCTTC. Translating gives CASSQDLRGAYGYTF.

This clonotype was picked up a small number of times. This CDR3 reads CASSKACEDMNTEAFF. The DNA for the CDR3 is TGTGCCAGCAGCAAAGCATGCGAGGACATGAACACTGAAGCTTTCTTT. The rearrangement joins TRBV21-1 to TRBJ1-1. TRBV21-1 is a documented pseudogene. This CDR3 contains 16 residues.

CDR3: CASSQEQGWDQPQHF. CDR3 DNA: TGCGCCAGCAGCCAAGAACAGGGGTGGGATCAGCCCCAGCATTTT. V and J are TRBV4-1 and TRBJ1-5, with TRBD1 identical over 7 bases. CDR1 and CDR2 (germline): MGHRA, YSYEKL. The CDR3 runs to 15 residues. V shed 0 bases, J shed 5 bases, and the junction held 4 bases outside the gene matches.

This clonotype was observed a few times. CDR3 DNA sequence: TGCAGCGTTGGCGGGGGGGAGTATCGCCAAGAGACCCAGTACTTC. The encoded protein is CSVGGGEYRQETQYF. The chain joins TRBV29-1 to TRBJ2-5; 9 positions agree with TRBD2. This CDR3 spans 15 amino acids. Trimming removed 4 bases from V and 1 base from J; junction bases left unmatched: 7. Germline V lookup: CDR1 SQVTM, CDR2 ANQGSEA.

This clonotype was counted between two and nine times. This chain uses TRBV5-1 with TRBJ2-7, with no clear D. Germline CDR1 and CDR2: SGHRS and YFSETQ. The V and J ends lost 7 bases and 5 bases respectively, with 10 bases between them. The CDR3 spans 11 residues. The CDR3 region is CASRLGHEQYF. DNA for the CDR3: TGCGCCAGCCGCCTAGGGCACGAGCAGTACTTC.

This chain joins TRBV29-1 and TRBJ1-1; D not certain. The CDR3 is made up of 13 amino acids. The germline gives CDR1 SQVTM, CDR2 ANQGSEA. Trimming shortened V by 7 bases and J by 2 bases, and 14 bases separated the two germline ends. The CDR3 region has the DNA TGCAGCGCATTAGAGGACGGAAACACTGAAGCTTTCTTT. This encodes CSALEDGNTEAFF.

The chain employs TRBV19 and TRBJ2-5, with 9 positions matching TRBD1. Germline CDR1 and CDR2: LNHDA and SQIVND (reference sequence). The CDR3 extends over 15 amino acids. J was trimmed by 4 bases and V by 8 bases; bases with no gene match: 11. The CDR3: CASGMGQGGRETQYF. The DNA of the CDR3 is TGTGCCAGTGGCATGGGACAGGGAGGGAGAGAGACCCAGTACTTC.

This clonotype was counted a single time. The chain couples TRBV7-9 to TRBJ2-7; 8 bases are shared with TRBD1. Germline V gene sequence: CDR1 SEHNR, CDR2 FQNEAQ (reference sequence). The V segment lost 4 bases and the J segment 3 bases; nucleotides outside the gene matches: 2. CDR3 length: 13 amino acids. DNA of the CDR3: TGTGCCAGCAGCTCCGACAGGGGCTACGAGCAGTACGTC. This encodes CASSSDRGYEQYV.

The rearrangement links TRBV28 to TRBJ1-1; TRBD1 is a possible D gene (5 bases). There are 14 residues in the CDR3. V was pared by 8 bases and J by 1 base, with 14 bases between. Germline loops: CDR1 MDHEN, CDR2 SYDVKM. The CDR3 protein is CASLWGQTNTEAFF. In nucleotides, the CDR3 is TGTGCCAGCCTTTGGGGCCAGACGAACACTGAAGCTTTCTTT.

This clonotype showed up just a few times. The chain employs TRBV7-9 and TRBJ1-4; D ambiguous. Trimming pared 1 base from V and 6 bases from J, leaving 9 bases between. The CDR3 loop spans 14 amino acids. Germline lookup yields CDR1 SEHNR and CDR2 FQNEAQ (reference sequence). CDR3 amino acids: CASSLGPSDEKLFF. The CDR3 nucleotides read TGTGCCAGCAGCTTAGGGCCGTCGGATGAAAAACTGTTTTTT.

This clonotype showed up many times. V usage is TRBV6-5 and J usage is TRBJ2-3; 7 nucleotides align to TRBD2. The CDR3 extends over 14 amino acids. The V and J ends lost 6 bases and 4 bases, in that order; junction bases with no gene match: 7. Germline loops: CDR1 MNHEY, CDR2 SVGAGI. Written as DNA, the CDR3 is TGTGCCAGCAGGTCTTTCGGGGGGTCAGATACGCAGTATTTT. Translating it yields CASRSFGGSDTQYF.

The gene calls are TRBV6-5 and TRBJ1-5; 10 nucleotides line up with TRBD1. This CDR3 comprises 14 residues. Germline V gene data show CDR1 as MNHEY and CDR2 as SVGAGI. V gave up 3 bases and J gave up 7 bases; unmatched junction bases: 3. Here the CDR3 DNA reads TGTGCCAGCAGTTATGGGACAGGGGTCCAGCCCCAGCATTTT. Protein sequence: CASSYGTGVQPQHF.

The chain combines TRBV4-3 with TRBJ1-1; perhaps TRBD1 as D (6 bases). V was cut by 4 bases and J by 7 bases, with 19 bases left in between. The CDR3 has 15 residues. CDR1 is LGHNA, CDR2 YSLEER, per germline. The CDR3 coding sequence is TGCGCCAGCAGCCCCCGGGACAAGGCCGCCAGTGAAGCTTTCTTT. Amino acid sequence: CASSPRDKAASEAFF.

This clonotype was detected a few times. The J gene is TRBJ1-1, the V gene TRBV6-1; a weak D match, TRBD1 (6 bases). Trimming shortened V by 6 bases and J by 5 bases, and 19 bases separated the two germline ends. Germline assignment: CDR1 MNHNS and CDR2 SASEGT. The CDR3 runs to 15 residues. CDR3: CASRNLNQGRTEAFF. In DNA form, the CDR3 reads TGTGCCAGCAGAAACCTGAACCAGGGGAGGACTGAAGCTTTCTTT.

CDR3 in DNA: TGTGCCAGCAGTGTCCGAGAGGTAGGGAACCCATCCTACGAGCAGTACTTC. Translating it yields CASSVREVGNPSYEQYF. The chain combines TRBV12-3 or TRBV12-4 with TRBJ2-7; unclear D gene. The CDR3 is made up of 17 amino acids. The V end was cut by 5 bases, the J end by 1 base, with 21 bases between.

The rearrangement links TRBV7-9 to TRBJ2-2; TRBD2 aligns across 9 bases. From germline, CDR1 is SEHNR and CDR2 FQNEAQ (reference sequence). V gave up 3 bases and J gave up 8 bases; unmatched junction bases: 4. The CDR3 contains 14 residues. The CDR3 coding sequence is TGTGCCAGCAGCTTCCGGACTAGCGATGGGGAGCTGTTTTTT. This encodes CASSFRTSDGELFF.

This clonotype was counted many times. The V gene is TRBV7-2, the J gene TRBJ2-2, with unresolved D. With 2 bases removed from V and 4 bases from J, the gap between germline ends came to 14 bases. The germline CDR1 and CDR2 sequences are SGHTA and FQGNSA. This CDR3 has 16 amino acids. CDR3: CASSLKPGSVTGELFF. The CDR3, as DNA: TGTGCCAGCAGCTTAAAGCCCGGCTCGGTCACCGGGGAGCTGTTTTTT.

This clonotype turned up a few times. The gene calls are TRBV12-3 or TRBV12-4 and TRBJ1-1; TRBD1 is a possible D gene (6 bases). Trimming left V 5 bases short and J 10 bases short, with 11 bases between. The CDR3 covers 11 residues. The CDR3: CASSPQGAAFF. In nucleotides, the CDR3 is TGTGCCAGCAGTCCACAGGGAGCAGCTTTCTTT.

The V and J genes are TRBV7-2 and TRBJ1-2; 7 nucleotides match TRBD1. This CDR3 contains 15 residues. The germline V gene encodes CDR1 SGHTA and CDR2 FQGNSA. The J segment lost 2 bases and the V segment lost 3 bases, leaving 6 bases of the junction unmatched. CDR3 nucleotides: TGTGCCAGCAGCTTCCCCGGGACAGTCAACTATGGCTACACCTTC. Its translation: CASSFPGTVNYGYTF. Full variable domain (missing parts from reference TRBV7-2 and TRBJ1-2): GAGVSQSPSNKVTEKGKDVELRCDPISGHTALYWYRQSLGQGLEFLIYFQGNSAPDKSGLPSDRFSAERTGGSVSTLTIQRTQQEDSAVYLCASSFPGTVNYGYTFGSGTRLTVV.

V and J are TRBV6-2 or TRBV6-3 and TRBJ1-5, with a weak D call TRBD1 (6 bases). CDR1 is MNHEY and CDR2 is SVGEGT in the germline V gene. The CDR3 is made up of 13 amino acids. V dropped 2 bases and J dropped 6 bases, with 8 bases sitting between them. The CDR3 DNA follows: TGTGCCAGCAGTTACGTAGGGGGTCAGCCCCAGCATTTT. Encoded protein: CASSYVGGQPQHF.

V and J are TRBV7-2 and TRBJ2-5, with TRBD1 identical over 7 bases. This CDR3 spans 14 amino acids. The V gene's germline CDR1 is SGHTA and CDR2 FQGNSA. V lost 4 bases, J lost 2 bases, and 4 bases stayed unmatched. CDR3 sequence (DNA): TGTGCCAGCAGCTCTCAGACAGGGCAAGAGACCCAGTACTTC. Amino acids: CASSSQTGQETQYF.

This clonotype was detected ten times or more. This sequence joins TRBV5-6 and TRBJ2-3, with D tentatively TRBD1 or TRBD2 (5 bases each). The V end lost 2 bases, the J end lost 4 bases, and 14 bases lay between the germline ends. Looked up from germline, CDR1 is SGHDT and CDR2 is YYEEEE. CDR3 length equals 15 residues. CDR3: CASSFGTLRADTQYF. CDR3 DNA: TGTGCCAGCAGCTTCGGGACCCTGAGGGCAGATACGCAGTATTTT.

This clonotype has more than one count but fewer than ten. This could be a read error, since a much larger clone is one nucleotide away. The V gene is TRBV28, the J gene TRBJ2-7; TRBD2 agrees at 13 bases. This CDR3 has 15 residues. V lost 3 bases and J lost 3; bases outside the gene matches: 2. In germline, CDR1 is MDHEN, CDR2 SYDVKM. CDR3 sequence (DNA): TGTGCCAGCAGTTTGGGACTAGCGGGGAACTACGAGCAGTACTTC. It codes for CASSLGLAGNYEQYF.

The rearrangement links TRBV4-3 to TRBJ2-1, with D hard to call. With 0 bases removed from V and 7 bases from J, the gap between germline ends came to 13 bases. The CDR3 is 15 amino acids. Germline CDR1 and CDR2: LGHNA and YSLEER. CDR3 sequence reads: CASSQDNPRGNEQFF. CDR3 nucleotide sequence: TGCGCCAGCAGCCAAGATAACCCCCGTGGGAATGAGCAGTTCTTC.

V gene TRBV15 combines with J gene TRBJ1-1; 8 positions agree with TRBD1. The V gene's germline CDR1 is LNHNV and CDR2 YYDKDF (reference sequence). This CDR3 region has 15 residues. The V gene end was trimmed by 2 bases and the J gene end by 1 base; junction bases not matched to a gene: 3. The CDR3 reads CATSRSGTGNTEAFF. CDR3 DNA: TGTGCCACCAGCAGATCCGGGACAGGGAACACTGAAGCTTTCTTT.

The chain uses TRBV6-5 and TRBJ2-2, with D maybe TRBD2 (5 bases). Trimming took off 2 bases at V and 7 bases at J, with 11 bases between the two ends. The CDR3 length is 14 residues. Looked up from germline, CDR1 is MNHEY and CDR2 is SVGAGI. CDR3 region: CASSYTRSSGELFF. In nucleotides, the CDR3 is TGTGCCAGCAGTTACACTAGGAGCAGCGGGGAGCTGTTTTTT.

This clonotype was seen more than once but under ten times. V usage is TRBV10-3 and J usage is TRBJ2-2; D uncertain. V lost 2 bases, J lost 4 bases, and 23 bases lay in between. This CDR3 region has 19 residues. Germline V lookup: CDR1 ENHRY, CDR2 SYGVKD. Here the CDR3 reads CAISEPLGRPKGSTGELFF. The CDR3 region has the DNA TGTGCCATCAGTGAGCCGCTTGGCAGGCCAAAGGGTAGCACCGGGGAGCTGTTTTTT.